Shown below are 22 T cell receptor beta chains from a single sample sequenced in a study of response to subunit inactivated influenza vaccine. TCRdb called the RT-PCR reads again in MiXCR, with one record for every CDR3 protein. Seen here are around 490,000 distinct CDR3 sequences, approximately 7.1% observed once, and the top ten hold approximately 12%. Sequencing used PBMCs from blood, obtained roughly 24 months after vaccination. All receptors derive from a man aged 50 to 69 who received an inactivated influenza vaccine.

The genes are TRBV20-1 and TRBJ2-3, with D maybe TRBD2 (6 bases). This CDR3 has 15 amino acids. The V end was cut by 3 bases, the J end by 1 base, with 14 bases between. The germline V gene encodes CDR1 DFQATT and CDR2 SNEGSKA (reference sequence). Here the CDR3 DNA reads TGCAGTGCTAGCGATGCTAGCGCGGGCACAGATACGCAGTATTTT. Amino acids: CSASDASAGTDTQYF.

This clonotype was recorded many times. The gene calls are TRBV5-5 and TRBJ2-1, with 8 nucleotides matching TRBD1. J gave up 6 bases and V 4 bases, and 3 bases lay outside the gene matches. The V gene's germline CDR1 is SGHKS and CDR2 YYEKEE (reference sequence). The CDR3 loop spans 13 amino acids. CDR3 sequence: CASSIGQGNEQFF. The CDR3 bases are TGTGCCAGCAGCATAGGACAGGGCAATGAGCAGTTCTTC.

V usage is TRBV20-1 and J usage is TRBJ2-7; D perhaps matches TRBD2 (6 bases). The V end was cut by 6 bases, the J end by 0 bases, with 15 bases between. The germline CDR1 and CDR2 sequences are DFQATT and SNEGSKA (reference sequence). The CDR3 is 14 amino acids. CDR3 residues: CSAGASARSYEQYF. The CDR3 DNA follows: TGCAGTGCCGGAGCTAGCGCGCGCTCCTACGAGCAGTACTTC.

This clonotype occurred a few times. This chain joins TRBV24-1 and TRBJ2-3, with a possible D match to TRBD1 (5 bases). V lost 1 base, J lost 0 bases, and 7 bases lay in between. Germline V gives CDR1 KGHDR, CDR2 SFDVKD. The CDR3 length is 15 residues. The CDR3 DNA is TGTGCCACCAGTGATTTAGCAGGGAGCACAGATACGCAGTATTTT. Residues: CATSDLAGSTDTQYF.

This clonotype was found a few times. The chain carries TRBV4-3 and TRBJ2-1, with TRBD2 identical over 8 bases. V gave up 1 base and J gave up 8 bases; unmatched junction bases: 10. The CDR3 loop spans 16 amino acids. Looked up from germline, CDR1 is LGHNA and CDR2 is YSLEER. Here the CDR3 reads CASSQVGSGSIYEQFF. Here the CDR3 DNA reads TGCGCCAGCAGCCAAGTAGGAAGCGGGAGTATATATGAGCAGTTCTTC.

This clonotype was detected many times. V gene TRBV7-2 combines with J gene TRBJ2-7, with 8 bases matching TRBD1. The CDR3 length is 14 residues. Germline-derived CDR1 and CDR2 are SGHTA and FQGNSA. Germline trimming cut 2 bases from V and 3 bases from J; bases unmatched to any gene: 3. CDR3 nucleotides: TGTGCCAGCAGCTTACCCGGACAGGGCTACGAGCAGTACTTC. Translating gives CASSLPGQGYEQYF.

The chain recombines TRBV24-1 with TRBJ2-1; possible D gene TRBD2, 6 bases. The germline V gene encodes CDR1 KGHDR and CDR2 SFDVKD. The CDR3 length is 17 residues. Trimming shortened V by 2 bases and J by 5 bases, and 18 bases separated the two germline ends. CDR3 nucleotides: TGTGCCACCAGTGATTCTTCCCCTAAAAAGCGGGACAATGAGCAGTTCTTC. Protein product: CATSDSSPKKRDNEQFF.

This clonotype occurred many times. The chain combines TRBV7-3 with TRBJ2-3; weak D call: TRBD2 (5 bases). The germline V and J ends were trimmed by 5 bases and 3 bases, with 15 bases remaining between them. There are 15 residues in the CDR3. Germline CDR1 and CDR2: SGHTA and FQGTGA. Written as DNA, the CDR3 is TGTGCCAGCAGCACAAAGACTAAGCGAACAGATACGCAGTATTTT. It specifies CASSTKTKRTDTQYF.

This clonotype was counted between two and nine times. The J gene is TRBJ2-7, the V gene TRBV7-9; 7 bases fit TRBD2. From germline, CDR1 is SEHNR and CDR2 FQNEAQ (reference sequence). Trimming removed 4 bases from V and 4 bases from J; junction bases left unmatched: 13. The CDR3 consists of 16 residues. The CDR3 spells CASSSLYSAGVYEQYF. DNA of the CDR3: TGTGCCAGCAGCTCCCTTTACAGCGCGGGAGTATACGAGCAGTACTTC.

The V gene is TRBV30, the J gene TRBJ2-1, with 11 bases matching TRBD2. V shed 3 bases and J 5 bases; nucleotides not matched to a gene: 3. This CDR3 comprises 14 residues. The germline V gene has CDR1 GTSNPN and CDR2 SVGIG (reference sequence). The CDR3 sequence: CAWRTGLADNEQFF. CDR3 bases: TGTGCCTGGAGGACGGGACTAGCGGACAATGAGCAGTTCTTC.

V usage is TRBV4-2 and J usage is TRBJ2-5; 8 bases are shared with TRBD2. V was pared by 4 bases and J by 5 bases, with 9 bases of the junction left unmatched. Germline assignment: CDR1 LGHNA and CDR2 YNFKEQ. This CDR3 has 15 residues. CDR3 protein: CASSPARGEEETQYF. CDR3 sequence (DNA): TGTGCCAGCAGCCCCGCGCGGGGGGAGGAGGAGACCCAGTACTTC.

V gene TRBV6-1 combines with J gene TRBJ2-7, with 10 bases fitting TRBD2. From germline, CDR1 is MNHNS and CDR2 SASEGT. The CDR3 contains 15 residues. The V and J ends lost 5 bases and 7 bases, in that order; junction bases with no gene match: 11. The CDR3 DNA sequence: TGTGCCAGCAGTAAACGTCTAGCGGGAGTCGAGGAGCAGTACTTC. It is translated as CASSKRLAGVEEQYF.

This clonotype turned up a few times. This chain uses TRBV5-1 with TRBJ2-2; D remains unclear. CDR3 length: 15 residues. Germline-derived CDR1 and CDR2 are SGHRS and YFSETQ. Trimming left V 3 bases short and J 1 base short, with 10 bases between. CDR3 region: CASSSRPGNTGELFF. CDR3 DNA sequence: TGCGCCAGCAGCTCCCGGCCAGGGAACACCGGGGAGCTGTTTTTT.

This chain connects TRBV7-8 to TRBJ1-5; no clear D gene. Germline values: CDR1 SGHVS, CDR2 FQNEAQ. The CDR3 spans 18 residues. The V end lost 0 bases, the J end lost 6 bases, and 21 bases lay between the germline ends. The CDR3 here is CASSLARFEGRSAQPQHF. The DNA for the CDR3 is TGTGCCAGCAGCTTAGCCCGCTTTGAAGGGAGGTCGGCTCAGCCCCAGCATTTT.

This clonotype was observed many times. The V call is TRBV20-1, the J call TRBJ2-1; TRBD2 aligns across 10 bases. The V gene's germline CDR1 is DFQATT and CDR2 SNEGSKA (reference sequence). With V trimmed by 4 bases and J by 10 bases, 7 bases remained unmatched. The CDR3 is made up of 13 amino acids. The CDR3 DNA is TGCAGTGCTACTCTTAATAGCGGGGGGGAGCAGTTCTTC. Residues: CSATLNSGGEQFF.

This clonotype was found a few times. The chain links TRBV7-3 to TRBJ2-3; D gene unclear. This CDR3 spans 15 amino acids. V was clipped by 1 base and J by 4 bases, with 12 bases between them. Germline CDR1 and CDR2: SGHTA and FQGTGA. The DNA for the CDR3 is TGTGCCAGCAGCTTAAGTACTGCGGCTCCAGATACGCAGTATTTT. The encoded protein is CASSLSTAAPDTQYF.

The chain is built from TRBV4-2 and TRBJ2-1, with D perhaps matching TRBD1 (5 bases). This CDR3 is 15 amino acids long. Germline V CDR1 and CDR2: LGHNA, YNFKEQ. The V end was cut by 0 bases, the J end by 6 bases, with 12 bases between. CDR3 bases: TGTGCCAGCAGCCAAGAGCAGGGTCGGGTCAATGAGCAGTTCTTC. It is translated as CASSQEQGRVNEQFF.

This clonotype was seen a few times. The chain joins TRBV2 to TRBJ1-2; perhaps TRBD1 as D (5 bases). From germline, CDR1 is SNHLY and CDR2 FYNNEI. V shed 0 bases and J shed 7 bases, with 12 bases lying between them. The CDR3 length is 14 residues. The CDR3 sequence: CASSEAAGNAGYTF. CDR3 DNA: TGTGCCAGCAGTGAAGCGGCAGGGAACGCTGGCTACACCTTC.

This clonotype showed up just a few times. The V call is TRBV10-3, the J call TRBJ2-2; maybe TRBD1 (6 bases). Germline CDR1 reads ENHRY; CDR2 reads SYGVKD. This CDR3 is built from 17 residues. The V end lost 3 bases, the J end lost 1 base, and 15 bases lay between the germline ends. The CDR3 DNA follows: TGTGCCATCAGTGATGGGTTTAGGGGACAGAACACCGGGGAGCTGTTTTTT. This sequence encodes CAISDGFRGQNTGELFF.

In its sample, this clonotype was seen a few times. The chain links TRBV6-1 to TRBJ2-2; a possible D gene is TRBD1 (6 bases). V lost 1 base to trimming and J lost 5 bases, with 14 bases between them. In germline, CDR1 is MNHNS, CDR2 SASEGT. There are 16 residues in the CDR3. CDR3 sequence (DNA): TGTGCCAGCAGTGAAGTCGTCAGGGGTGCGACCGGGGAGCTGTTTTTT. This codes for CASSEVVRGATGELFF.

This clonotype showed up just a few times. The genes are TRBV28 and TRBJ2-1; the D gene is possibly TRBD1 (5 bases). Trimming cost V 8 bases and J 1 base, with 15 bases left between them. Germline loops: CDR1 MDHEN, CDR2 SYDVKM. The CDR3 is made up of 15 amino acids. CDR3 loop: CASLSGRVSYNEQFF. The CDR3 DNA follows: TGTGCCAGCCTTTCAGGCAGGGTTTCCTACAATGAGCAGTTCTTC. The entire variable domain, with the rest obtained from reference TRBV28 and TRBJ2-1, is as follows: DVKVTQSSRYLVKRTGEKVFLECVQDMDHENMFWYRQDPGLGLRLIYFSYDVKMKEKGDIPEGYSVSREKKERFSLILESASTNQTSMYLCASLSGRVSYNEQFFGPGTRLTVL.

This clonotype was counted between two and nine times. The chain carries TRBV28 and TRBJ2-4; no reliable D call. Germline values: CDR1 MDHEN, CDR2 SYDVKM. V shed 6 bases and J shed 6 bases, with 12 bases lying between them. The CDR3 extends over 13 amino acids. The chain's CDR3 is CASRKIPSNIQYF. In nucleotides, the CDR3 is TGTGCCAGCAGAAAAATTCCCTCAAACATTCAGTACTTC.